The 3 T cell receptor beta chains reported below all come from one sample, sequenced in a study of blood T cell repertoires in COVID-19. TCRdb keeps only in-frame clones here, not all; method: immunoSEQ multiplex PCR. Of some 70,000 clones in the sample, approximately 79% are singletons; the top ten hold around 5.9%. The sequenced material came from peripheral blood. Every receptor here comes from a woman in her sixties or seventies with acute or convalescent COVID-19.

The chain combines TRBV7-6 with TRBJ1-4, with 8 bases aligning to TRBD1. CDR3 length equals 15 residues. Germline-derived CDR1 and CDR2 are SGHVS and FNYEAQ. The J segment lost 8 bases and the V segment lost 5 bases, leaving 10 bases of the junction unmatched. The CDR3 protein is CASSTQTGEEEKLFF. DNA of the CDR3: TGTGCCAGCAGCACACAGACAGGGGAGGAAGAAAAACTGTTTTTT. Based on the CDR3 plus reference TRBV7-6 and TRBJ1-4, the full variable domain is GAGVSQSPRYKVTKRGQDVALRCDPISGHVSLYWYRQALGQGPEFLTYFNYEAQQDKSGLPNDRFSAERPEGSISTLTIQRTEQRDSAMYRCASSTQTGEEEKLFFGSGTQLSVL.

The chain is built from TRBV7-8 and TRBJ1-2; D unclear. The length of the CDR3 is 14 residues. Germline-derived CDR1 and CDR2 are SGHVS and FQNEAQ. The V gene lost 4 bases and the J gene lost 0 bases, with 9 bases spanning the gap. The CDR3 DNA is TGTGCCAGCAGCTATAAAAGCGCTAACTATGGCTACACCTTC. Translated: CASSYKSANYGYTF.

This chain joins TRBV7-6 and TRBJ2-2; 8 bases align to TRBD2. The CDR3 covers 16 residues. Germline CDR1 reads SGHVS; CDR2 reads FNYEAQ. The J segment lost 4 bases and the V segment lost 1 base, leaving 5 bases of the junction unmatched. CDR3 DNA: TGTGCCAGCAGCTTAGATACGGGGGGGCGCACCGGGGAGCTGTTTTTT. It is translated as CASSLDTGGRTGELFF.